One and the same sample provided the 23 T cell receptor beta chains below, sequenced in a study of shared clonotypes between healthy human individuals. TCRdb keeps only in-frame clones here, not all; method: immunoSEQ multiplex PCR. Seen here are around 500,000 clones, over 65% observed once, and the top ten hold 10% to 15%. Sequences were obtained from PBMCs. These receptor sequences come from a woman aged 40 to 55 in good health. Some clones in this sample may be carry-over from other donors' samples.

The chain joins TRBV5-5 to TRBJ1-1, with TRBD1 as a possible D gene (5 bases). Trimming pared 4 bases from V and 3 bases from J, leaving 10 bases between. Germline loops: CDR1 SGHKS, CDR2 YYEKEE (reference sequence). The CDR3 is 13 amino acids. In DNA form, the CDR3 reads TGTGCCAGCAGCCTAAGACAGTACACTGAAGCTTTCTTT. Its translation is CASSLRQYTEAFF.

The rearrangement links TRBV5-4 to TRBJ2-5; no clear D gene. The V end was cut by 5 bases, the J end by 7 bases, with 12 bases between. CDR3 length: 12 amino acids. The germline CDR1 and CDR2 sequences are SGHNT and YYREEE (reference sequence). The CDR3 coding sequence is TGTGCCAGCAGTCTGACCAGTGGGACCCAGTACTTC. This codes for CASSLTSGTQYF.

On this clone: A much larger clone differs by one base, so this may be a read error. The V and J genes are TRBV7-2 and TRBJ2-7, with 10 bases that match TRBD2. With V trimmed by 4 bases and J by 0 bases, 0 bases remained unmatched. From germline, CDR1 is SGHTA and CDR2 FQGNSA. The CDR3 is made up of 14 amino acids. As DNA, the CDR3 is TGTGCCAGCAGCTGGACTAGCGGCTCCTACGAGCAGTACTTC. It encodes CASSWTSGSYEQYF. The full variable domain, with the rest looked up from reference TRBV7-2 and TRBJ2-7, is GAGVSQSPSNKVTEKGKDVELRCDPISGHTALYWYRQSLGQGLEFLIYFQGNSAPDKSGLPSDRFSAERTGGSVSTLTIQRTQQEDSAVYLCASSWTSGSYEQYFGPGTRLTVT.

The V gene is TRBV27, the J gene TRBJ2-7, with 8 bases lining up with TRBD2. V shed 3 bases, J shed 5 bases, and the junction held 9 bases outside the gene matches. Per the germline V gene, CDR1 is MNHEY and CDR2 is SMNVEV (reference sequence). CDR3 size: 15 residues. Here the CDR3 reads CASSFEREWSNEQYF. CDR3 bases: TGTGCCAGCAGTTTTGAGCGGGAGTGGAGTAACGAGCAGTACTTC.

V is TRBV11-2 and J is TRBJ2-5; TRBD1 matches 8 bases. The CDR3 has 14 residues. CDR1 and CDR2 (germline): SGHAT, FQNNGV. V lost 2 bases, J lost 4 bases, and 3 bases stayed unmatched. The CDR3 sequence: CASSLHRGSETQYF. CDR3 nucleotide sequence: TGTGCCAGCAGCTTACACAGGGGGTCAGAGACCCAGTACTTC.

J is TRBJ2-3 and V is TRBV5-4; D is perhaps TRBD1 (6 bases). The germline gives CDR1 SGHNT, CDR2 YYREEE (reference sequence). The CDR3 sequence is 17 residues long. V dropped 4 bases and J dropped 2 bases, with 20 bases sitting between them. This chain's CDR3 is CASSIAPGDTSTDTQYF. As DNA, the CDR3 is TGTGCCAGCAGCATCGCTCCTGGGGACACTTCCACAGATACGCAGTATTTT. Full variable domain (outside the CDR3, taken from reference TRBV5-4 and TRBJ2-3): ETGVTQSPTHLIKTRGQQVTLRCSSQSGHNTVSWYQQALGQGPQFIFQYYREEENGRGNFPPRFSGLQFPNYSSELNVNALELDDSALYLCASSIAPGDTSTDTQYFGPGTRLTVL.

This rearrangement joins TRBV4-1 to TRBJ2-3, with D possibly matching TRBD2 (5 bases). This CDR3 region has 15 residues. V was shortened by 3 bases and J by 3 bases, with 13 bases between the two germline ends. Germline assignment: CDR1 MGHRA and CDR2 YSYEKL. For the CDR3, the DNA is TGCGCCAGCAGCCAGGTGGTAGCGTCAACAGATACGCAGTATTTT. Translating gives CASSQVVASTDTQYF.

The chain uses TRBV4-3 and TRBJ2-1, with D unresolved. In germline, CDR1 is LGHNA, CDR2 YSLEER. The CDR3 is 15 amino acids. Trimming removed 0 bases at V and 2 bases at J, with 8 bases between. CDR3 region: CASSQDTRPYNEQFF. The DNA for the CDR3 is TGCGCCAGCAGCCAAGATACCAGGCCCTACAATGAGCAGTTCTTC.

This chain uses TRBV6-5 with TRBJ1-4; unclear D gene. V was trimmed by 4 bases and J by 7 bases, leaving 7 bases between them. Germline loops: CDR1 MNHEY, CDR2 SVGAGI. This CDR3 spans 12 amino acids. The CDR3 DNA sequence: TGTGCCAGCAGTTTTAGCGGTGAAAAACTGTTTTTT. Translating it yields CASSFSGEKLFF.

This clone occurred a few times. The rearrangement uses TRBV7-2 and TRBJ2-1; 7 bases match TRBD2. The CDR3 is made up of 15 amino acids. The V gene's germline CDR1 is SGHTA and CDR2 FQGNSA. The V and J ends lost 3 bases and 6 bases, in that order; junction bases with no gene match: 8. As DNA, the CDR3 is TGTGCCAGCAGCTTGATGGCGGGAGTAAGCAATGAGCAGTTCTTC. It codes for CASSLMAGVSNEQFF.

V usage is TRBV5-1 and J usage is TRBJ2-2; D is tentatively TRBD1 or TRBD2 (7 bases each). CDR1 is SGHRS and CDR2 is YFSETQ in the germline V gene. With 6 bases removed from V and 6 bases from J, the gap between germline ends came to 15 bases. The CDR3 is 14 amino acids. The chain's CDR3 is CASTISGTAGELFF. CDR3 DNA: TGCGCCAGCACCATCAGCGGGACAGCCGGGGAGCTGTTTTTT. The entire variable domain, with the rest obtained from reference TRBV5-1 and TRBJ2-2, is as follows: KAGVTQTPRYLIKTRGQQVTLSCSPISGHRSVSWYQQTPGQGLQFLFEYFSETQRNKGNFPGRFSGRQFSNSRSEMNVSTLELGDSALYLCASTISGTAGELFFGEGSRLTVL.

For this clone: Relative to the germline gene, one junction end is altered; a read error may explain this. The sample carries other DNA sequences with the same CDR3. Here the CDR3 DNA reads TGTGCCAGCAGTTTCTCGGGGGCTGCAACTAACGAAAAACTGTTTTTT. Translated: CASSFSGAATNEKLFF. This chain connects TRBV28 to TRBJ1-4; possibly TRBD1 for D (6 bases). CDR1 is MDHEN and CDR2 is SYDVKM in the germline V gene. The CDR3 contains 16 residues. Looking up the rest from reference TRBV28 and TRBJ1-4 gives the full variable domain: DVKVTQSSRYLVKRTGEKVFLECVQDMDHENMFWYRQDPGLGLRLIYFSYDVKMKEKGDIPEGYSVSREKKERFSLILESASTNQTSMYLCASSFSGAATNEKLFFGSGTQLSVL.

This chain joins TRBV11-2 and TRBJ2-3; no clear D gene. V lost 1 base and J 0 bases, leaving 5 bases between the germline ends. Germline CDR1 reads SGHAT; CDR2 reads FQNNGV. This CDR3 region has 14 residues. The CDR3 nucleotides read TGTGCCAGCAGCTTAGCCAGGAGCACAGATACGCAGTATTTT. It specifies CASSLARSTDTQYF.

The chain couples TRBV5-1 to TRBJ2-1, with D possibly matching TRBD1 (6 bases). V was pared by 0 bases and J by 8 bases, with 12 bases between. The CDR3 contains 14 residues. CDR1 and CDR2 from the germline V gene are SGHRS and YFSETQ. The CDR3 DNA reads as TGCGCCAGCAGCTTGGAAACAGGGATCGATGAGCAGTTCTTC. Amino acid sequence: CASSLETGIDEQFF.

The chain employs TRBV7-9 and TRBJ2-5; no clear D gene. The CDR3 extends over 15 amino acids. The germline V and J ends were trimmed by 2 bases and 2 bases, with 12 bases remaining between them. CDR1 is SEHNR, CDR2 FQNEAQ, per germline (reference sequence). The CDR3: CASSLIGGSQETQYF. Written as DNA, the CDR3 is TGTGCCAGCAGCTTAATCGGCGGATCACAAGAGACCCAGTACTTC.

This clone was seen more than once but under ten times. The rearrangement uses TRBV5-1 and TRBJ1-2; no firm D call. This CDR3 has 14 amino acids. V was shortened by 4 bases and J by 0 bases, with 10 bases between the two germline ends. CDR1 is SGHRS and CDR2 is YFSETQ in the germline V gene. CDR3 sequence (DNA): TGCGCCAGCAGCCCGGGGTTTTCTAACTATGGCTACACCTTC. Translation: CASSPGFSNYGYTF.

The chain has TRBV10-3 and TRBJ2-2, with TRBD1 identical over 7 bases. The CDR3 has 12 residues. V trimming: 10 bases; J trimming: 4 bases; junction bases outside the gene matches: 3. Germline V gene sequence: CDR1 ENHRY, CDR2 SYGVKD. The CDR3 sequence is CASRQGTGELFF. The CDR3 bases are TGTGCCAGCCGACAGGGCACCGGGGAGCTGTTTTTT.

This clone was counted only a few times. V gene TRBV6-1 combines with J gene TRBJ2-5; D gene ambiguous. TRBJ2-7 explains the end of the DNA better; the J call may be wrong. This CDR3 spans 14 amino acids. In germline, CDR1 is MNHNS, CDR2 SASEGT. The CDR3 nucleotides read TGTGCCAGCAGTGAAGGTGAGGAACGCTACGAGCAGTACTTC. Translation: CASSEGEERYEQYF.

This clone was counted ten times or more. This sequence joins TRBV21-1 and TRBJ1-5. TRBV21-1 constitutes a pseudogene. The CDR3 runs 14 residues. The CDR3 nucleotides read TGTGCCAGCAGCCCAGGACGGTACAATCAGCCCCAGCATTTT. It is translated as CASSPGRYNQPQHF.

This clone showed up just once. The rearrangement links TRBV7-3 to TRBJ2-1, with 11 nucleotides matching TRBD2. CDR1 is SGHTA, CDR2 FQGTGA, per germline. V was clipped by 1 base and J by 0 bases; unmatched bases: 17. The CDR3 covers 22 residues. CDR3 in amino acids: CASSLIGTSGSLLTISYNEQFF. CDR3 nucleotide sequence: TGTGCCAGCAGCTTAATCGGGACTAGCGGTTCCTTGCTGACTATCTCCTACAATGAGCAGTTCTTC. The variable domain in full, completed from reference TRBV7-3 and TRBJ2-1, reads GAGVSQTPSNKVTEKGKYVELRCDPISGHTALYWYRQSLGQGPEFLIYFQGTGAADDSGLPNDRFFAVRPEGSVSTLKIQRTERGDSAVYLCASSLIGTSGSLLTISYNEQFFGPGTRLTVL.

The chain links TRBV7-9 to TRBJ2-7, with D possibly TRBD2 on 5 matching bases. The V end was cut by 2 bases, the J end by 7 bases, with 15 bases between. The germline gives CDR1 SEHNR, CDR2 FQNEAQ (reference sequence). The length of the CDR3 is 14 residues. In nucleotides, the CDR3 is TGTGCCAGCAGCTTACAGGCAGACTCGGGGGAGCAGTACTTC. Its translation: CASSLQADSGEQYF.

This clone was detected once. The rearrangement links TRBV19 to TRBJ1-4, with TRBD1 as a possible D gene (5 bases). Germline CDR1 reads LNHDA; CDR2 reads SQIVND (reference sequence). The CDR3 covers 17 residues. Trimming took 4 bases from V and 2 from J, leaving 17 bases between them. The CDR3 nucleotides read TGTGCCAGTAGTAACCAGGCTGCATCAGGGACTAATGAAAAACTGTTTTTT. Translation: CASSNQAASGTNEKLFF.

The chain combines TRBV5-1 with TRBJ1-3; 7 bases line up with TRBD1. CDR1 is SGHRS and CDR2 is YFSETQ in the germline V gene. CDR3 length: 15 amino acids. V lost 0 bases and J lost 4; bases outside the gene matches: 4. CDR3 in DNA: TGCGCCAGCAGCTTGGCAGGGACAGCCGGAAACACCATATATTTT. Translating gives CASSLAGTAGNTIYF. The full variable domain, in which reference TRBV5-1 and TRBJ1-3 provide the parts outside the CDR3, is KAGVTQTPRYLIKTRGQQVTLSCSPISGHRSVSWYQQTPGQGLQFLFEYFSETQRNKGNFPGRFSGRQFSNSRSEMNVSTLELGDSALYLCASSLAGTAGNTIYFGEGSWLTVV.